One TCR beta chain is described in this entry. The sample originates from a study of T cells in Graves' hyperthyroidism and ophthalmopathy. Germline CDR1 SGHAT, CDR2 FQNNGV. Trimming removed 2 bases from V and 6 bases from J, with 8 bases in between. The CDR3 is 12 residues long. Template material for amplifying TCR beta CDR3 regions consisted of RNA transcripts. The HTBI set primed first-round TCR CDR3 RT-PCR. TCRdb reprocessed the multiplex PCR reads via MiXCR and lists one record per CDR3 protein. In the table there are 700,000 or so distinct CDR3 sequences, 15% to 20% of which are singletons. V gene TRBV11-2 combines with J gene TRBJ2-7, with D hard to call. The sequenced material came from blood. This sequence originates from a man aged 18 to 30 with Graves' hyperthyroidism. The CDR3 loop is CASSLQTGEQYF. In nucleotides, the CDR3 is TGTGCCAGCAGCTTACAAACGGGCGAGCAGTACTTC.